Listed below are T cell receptor beta chains from one sample, sequenced in a study of blood T cell repertoires in COVID-19. TCRdb keeps only in-frame clones here, not all; method: immunoSEQ multiplex PCR. Of about 670,000 clones in the sample, more than 80% were seen once. The sequencing sample was made of peripheral blood. Every receptor here comes from a woman aged 18-29 years with acute or convalescent COVID-19. Both conserved end residues are part of each CDR3. D genes are given only for firm matches. A clone size is listed for some rows: how often the clone was seen (once, few, many), or a class if it is expanded.

j_call d_call clone_size v_call cdr3_aa cdr3_nt
TRBJ1-5 NA NA TRBV7-2 CASSLDTSNQPQHF TGTGCCAGCAGCTTAGACACATCCAATCAGCCCCAGCATTTT
TRBJ2-1 TRBD1 NA TRBV19 CASSIGQGAHNEQFF TGTGCCAGTAGTATAGGGCAGGGGGCCCACAATGAGCAGTTCTTC
TRBJ2-1 TRBD2 NA TRBV27 CASSLVGGGALNNEQFF TGTGCCAGCAGTTTAGTGGGCGGGGGGGCCTTGAACAATGAGCAGTTCTTC
TRBJ1-1 TRBD1 NA TRBV7-3 CASSPKGTGLNTEAFF TGTGCCAGCAGCCCTAAAGGGACAGGGTTGAACACTGAAGCTTTCTTT
TRBJ1-2 NA NA TRBV7-9 CASSFPGQNYGYTF TGTGCCAGCAGCTTTCCGGGACAAAACTATGGCTACACCTTC
TRBJ1-5 NA NA TRBV5-1 CASSLEGGVQPQHF TGCGCCAGCAGCTTGGAAGGAGGCGTGCAGCCCCAGCATTTT
TRBJ2-1 TRBD2 NA TRBV4-1 CASSSSGGWNEQFF TGCGCCAGCAGCTCTAGCGGGGGGTGGAATGAGCAGTTCTTC
TRBJ2-7 TRBD2 NA TRBV14 CASSQVSWGGVEQYF TGTGCCAGCAGCCAAGTTTCCTGGGGAGGGGTCGAGCAGTACTTC
TRBJ1-2 TRBD1 once TRBV9 CASSLQGVGYGYTF TGTGCCAGCAGCTTACAGGGGGTTGGCTATGGCTACACCTTC
TRBJ2-1 TRBD2 NA TRBV6-5 CASRPAGVSYNEQFF TGTGCCAGCAGGCCTGCGGGGGTGTCCTACAATGAGCAGTTCTTC
TRBJ1-4 NA NA TRBV19 CASSLQGWGEKLFF TGTGCCAGTAGCCTACAGGGCTGGGGGGAAAAACTGTTTTTT
TRBJ2-5 NA once TRBV19 CASTALGQEETQYF TGTGCCAGTACTGCCCTGGGGCAGGAAGAGACCCAGTACTTC
TRBJ1-2 NA NA TRBV5-1 CASSLAETLAHGYTF TGCGCCAGCAGCTTGGCGGAGACCCTGGCGCATGGCTACACCTTC
TRBJ2-7 TRBD1 NA TRBV9 CASSAASRGPTYEQYF TGTGCCAGCAGCGCCGCCTCTAGGGGGCCCACCTACGAGCAGTACTTC
TRBJ2-7 NA NA TRBV12-3/TRBV12-4 CASSYGRTYEQYF TGTGCCAGCAGTTATGGGAGAACCTACGAGCAGTACTTC
TRBJ1-2 NA NA TRBV10-3 CAISGGGRANYGYTF TGTGCCATCAGTGGGGGGGGGCGAGCTAACTATGGCTACACCTTC
TRBJ1-2 NA NA TRBV25-1 CASSESYGYTF TGTGCCAGCAGTGAGTCGTATGGCTACACCTTC
TRBJ1-1 NA NA TRBV5-5 CASRGRFGNTEAFF TGTGCCAGCAGGGGGAGGTTCGGGAACACTGAAGCTTTCTTT
TRBJ2-3 TRBD2 NA TRBV3-1/TRBV3-2 CASSQVKPAGGLVVDTQYF TGTGCCAGCAGCCAAGTTAAGCCAGCGGGGGGGCTGGTAGTAGATACGCAGTATTTT
TRBJ1-6 TRBD1 NA TRBV30 CAWSLGQGASGTLHF TGTGCCTGGTCGCTAGGACAGGGGGCATCAGGGACCCTCCACTTT
TRBJ1-1 NA once TRBV11-2 CASSKGGNSAFF TGTGCCAGCAGCAAAGGCGGGAATAGTGCTTTCTTT
TRBJ2-2 NA NA TRBV3-1/TRBV3-2 CASSTTRGELFF TGTGCCAGCAGCACTACACGCGGGGAGCTGTTTTTT
TRBJ1-1 NA NA TRBV27 CASSLHLGAGEAFF TGTGCCAGCAGTTTACATCTGGGGGCCGGTGAAGCTTTCTTT
TRBJ2-3 NA NA TRBV5-1 CASSRGWNADTQYF TGCGCCAGCAGTAGGGGATGGAATGCGGATACGCAGTATTTT
TRBJ1-1 TRBD1 few TRBV5-1 CASSPQQGSEAFF TGCGCCAGCAGCCCACAACAGGGGTCAGAAGCTTTCTTT
TRBJ2-3 NA NA TRBV30 CAWSGYSDTQYF TGTGCCTGGAGTGGTTACTCGGATACGCAGTATTTT
TRBJ2-2 NA NA TRBV29-1 CSVEDPTESGRGVIGELFF TGCAGCGTTGAAGACCCAACAGAGTCGGGCAGGGGAGTCATCGGGGAGCTGTTTTTT
TRBJ2-1 TRBD2 NA TRBV5-8 CASSLVIAGGPNEQFF TGTGCCAGCAGCTTGGTGATAGCGGGGGGCCCCAATGAGCAGTTCTTC
TRBJ2-2 NA NA TRBV30 CAWSTLTGELFF TGTGCCTGGAGTACCCTAACCGGGGAGCTGTTTTTT
TRBJ1-2 NA once TRBV2 CASSPARNYGYTF TGTGCCAGCAGTCCCGCCAGAAACTATGGCTACACCTTC
TRBJ2-1 TRBD1 NA TRBV27 CASSTTGGPYNEQFF TGTGCCAGCAGTACGACAGGGGGACCTTACAATGAGCAGTTCTTC
TRBJ2-3 TRBD2 NA TRBV27 CASISLAGGQSTDTQYF TGTGCCAGCATATCACTAGCGGGGGGACAAAGCACAGATACGCAGTATTTT
TRBJ2-2 TRBD1 NA TRBV7-9 CASSAPGQIFGELFF TGTGCCAGCAGCGCCCCGGGACAGATTTTCGGGGAGCTGTTTTTT
TRBJ1-2 NA NA TRBV28 CASIAPPGDGNYGYTF TGTGCCAGCATCGCTCCCCCGGGGGACGGAAACTATGGCTACACCTTC
TRBJ1-1 TRBD1 NA TRBV9 CASSVVNRGGTEAFF TGTGCCAGCAGCGTAGTAAACAGGGGGGGCACTGAAGCTTTCTTT
TRBJ1-1 TRBD1 NA TRBV7-9 CASSRYLDRAGTEAFF TGTGCCAGCAGCCGATATCTGGACAGGGCTGGAACTGAAGCTTTCTTT
TRBJ2-6 TRBD2 NA TRBV27 CASSLGRARANVLTF TGTGCCAGCAGTTTAGGGAGGGCCAGGGCCAACGTCCTGACTTTC
TRBJ1-2 TRBD1 NA TRBV6-5 CASSRELRGTYGYTF TGTGCCAGCAGTCGGGAACTCAGGGGGACCTATGGCTACACCTTC
TRBJ2-2 TRBD1 NA TRBV29-1 CSLQGDTGELFF TGCAGCCTACAGGGGGACACCGGGGAGCTGTTTTTT